These T cell receptor beta chains were read from a single sample in a study of blood T cell repertoires in COVID-19. Some clones are missing from TCRdb's copy, which holds only in-frame ones; the method was immunoSEQ multiplex PCR. The sample lists more than 300,000 clones; around 86% were seen once. Input material: PBMCs or T cells enriched from blood (not recorded which). These receptors were taken from a woman aged 18-35 years who had recovered from COVID-19. CDR3s include the opening cysteine and the closing phenylalanine or tryptophan. D genes are given only for firm matches. Rows may omit the clone size; those that give it use once, few, many or a size class.

TRBJ2-2,TRBD2,.,TRBV3-1/TRBV3-2,TGTGCCAGCAGCCAAGATAGCGGGATCGCCGGGGAGCTGTTTTTT,CASSQDSGIAGELFF
TRBJ2-2,TRBD1,.,TRBV5-4,TGTGCCAGCAGCTCGCCCAACTTTAGGACAGGGGCGAACACCGGGGAGCTGTTTTTT,CASSSPNFRTGANTGELFF
TRBJ1-5,.,.,TRBV11-2,TGTGCCAGCAGCCGGACAGGCAATCAGCCCCAGCATTTT,CASSRTGNQPQHF
TRBJ2-3,.,few,TRBV24-1,TGTGCCACCAGTGATTTCCGTAAAGCCATGGATACGCAGTATTTT,CATSDFRKAMDTQYF
TRBJ1-2,TRBD1,.,TRBV5-6,TGTGCCAGCAGCTTTCGGACAGGCTTAAACTATGGCTACACCTTC,CASSFRTGLNYGYTF
TRBJ1-2,TRBD1,.,TRBV19,TGTGCCAGTAGTATCCAGGGGGCTAACTATGGCTACACCTTC,CASSIQGANYGYTF
TRBJ1-5,.,.,TRBV19,TGTGCCAGTAGCGGACATTATAGCAATCAGCCCCAGCATTTT,CASSGHYSNQPQHF
TRBJ1-3,TRBD1,.,TRBV28,TGTGCCAGCAGATCGGGTCAGGGGGCAGGTGGAAACACCATATATTTT,CASRSGQGAGGNTIYF
TRBJ1-6,TRBD1,.,TRBV19,TGTGCCAGTACCCCGGACAGGTCAGGGGGTAATTCACCCCTCCACTTT,CASTPDRSGGNSPLHF
TRBJ1-5,.,.,TRBV19,TGTGCCAGTAGTATAGACAGGGTCAATCAGCCCCAGCATTTT,CASSIDRVNQPQHF
TRBJ1-5,.,.,TRBV7-9,TGTGCCAGCAGCTTAGGCTCGGGGAATCAGCCCCAGCATTTT,CASSLGSGNQPQHF
TRBJ1-5,.,.,TRBV7-9,TGTGCCAGCAGCCCCGAGGGCGGGCAGCCCCAGCATTTT,CASSPEGGQPQHF
TRBJ1-5,TRBD1,once,TRBV2,TGTGCCAGCAGTGATCAAGGGGGCGCAAACCAGCCCCAGCATTTT,CASSDQGGANQPQHF
TRBJ1-2,.,.,TRBV29-1,TGCAGCGTTGTCCTGGCGGGGGGGGACTATGGCTACACCTTC,CSVVLAGGDYGYTF
TRBJ2-1,.,.,TRBV9,TGTGCCAGCAGCGTAGCTCAGGGATTGGGGAATGAGCAGTTCTTC,CASSVAQGLGNEQFF
TRBJ1-4,TRBD1,.,TRBV4-1,TGCGCCAGCAGCCTTTCGGGACAGGGTAATGAAAAACTGTTTTTT,CASSLSGQGNEKLFF
TRBJ1-1,.,.,TRBV3-1/TRBV3-2,TGTGCCAGCAGCACTACCCCTGCCGGGACTGAAGCTTTCTTT,CASSTTPAGTEAFF
TRBJ2-7,TRBD1,.,TRBV11-2,TGTGCCAGCAGCTTAGATCGGACAGGAGACGCCTACGAGCAGTACTTC,CASSLDRTGDAYEQYF
TRBJ2-1,.,.,TRBV5-5,TGTGCCAGCAGCTTGGGCTCGATCTCCGTCGGCAATGAGCAGTTCTTC,CASSLGSISVGNEQFF
TRBJ2-3,TRBD2,.,TRBV5-1,TGCGCCAGCAGCTTGAGTGGTCGGCGCTCTAGCGGGGGTCTTGCGTTGGGTACGCAGTATTTT,CASSLSGRRSSGGLALGTQYF
TRBJ2-7,TRBD2,.,TRBV2,TGTGCCAGCAGTGTAGAGGGACTAGGGCCCTACGAGCAGTACTTC,CASSVEGLGPYEQYF
TRBJ2-5,.,.,TRBV28,TGTGCCAGCAGTTTTGGGGGCCACCAAGAGACCCAGTACTTC,CASSFGGHQETQYF
TRBJ2-2,.,.,TRBV7-9,TGTGCCAGCAGCCCACCAGGCACCGGGGAGCTGTTTTTT,CASSPPGTGELFF
TRBJ1-3,.,.,TRBV3-1/TRBV3-2,TGTGCCAGCAGCCAACAGGGCTCTGGAAACACCATATATTTT,CASSQQGSGNTIYF
TRBJ1-1,.,few,TRBV29-1,TGCAGCGTTACGCAGGGAGCGGGGGACACTGAAGCTTTCTTT,CSVTQGAGDTEAFF
TRBJ1-1,.,.,TRBV5-4,TGTGCCAGCAGCTTGCAGGGGAGGAACACTGAAGCTTTCTTT,CASSLQGRNTEAFF
TRBJ2-7,TRBD2,few,TRBV5-1,TGCGCCAGCAGCTTGGTTTCACTAGCGGGATCCGAGCAGTACTTC,CASSLVSLAGSEQYF
TRBJ2-4,TRBD2,.,TRBV6-5,TGTGCCAGCAGTTCCAAGCGGGGGGACAAAAACATTCAGTACTTC,CASSSKRGDKNIQYF
TRBJ2-3,.,.,TRBV7-3,TGTGCCAGCAGCTTACGTGGCGGGAGCACAGATACGCAGTATTTT,CASSLRGGSTDTQYF
TRBJ2-3,TRBD2,.,TRBV13,TGTGCCAGCAGAGAAGCGGGGGGGAGCACAGATACGCAGTATTTT,CASREAGGSTDTQYF
TRBJ2-7,TRBD2,.,TRBV9,TGTGCCAGCAGCGTGACTAGCGGGGGCGTCTACGAGCAGTACTTC,CASSVTSGGVYEQYF
TRBJ2-6,TRBD1,.,TRBV2,TGTGCCAGCTCCCGGGACAGGGCTCCCTCTGGGGCCAACGTCCTGACTTTC,CASSRDRAPSGANVLTF
TRBJ1-4,TRBD1,once,TRBV3-1/TRBV3-2,TGTGCCAGCAGCGACACAGGGGCTAATGAAAAACTGTTTTTT,CASSDTGANEKLFF
TRBJ1-2,TRBD1,.,TRBV13,TGTGCCAGCAGCCCTGGACAGGGTAATGGCTACACCTTC,CASSPGQGNGYTF
TRBJ1-2,.,few,TRBV5-1,TGCGCCAGCAGGGCTAATGACAGAAGCTATGGCTACACCTTC,CASRANDRSYGYTF
TRBJ2-5,.,.,TRBV11-2,TGTGCCAGCAGCTTAGGTCAGGGGGAGACCCAGTACTTC,CASSLGQGETQYF
TRBJ1-1,.,.,TRBV14,TGTGCCAGCAGCCAGGGGAGGAACACTGAAGCTTTCTTT,CASSQGRNTEAFF
TRBJ2-7,TRBD1,once,TRBV18,TGTGCCAGCTCACCTCTCCGGGACAGCGAGCTAAAGCAGTACTTC,CASSPLRDSELKQYF
TRBJ1-2,.,.,TRBV18,TGTGCCAGCTCTATTTCGATACAGGCGAGCTATGGCTACACCTTC,CASSISIQASYGYTF
TRBJ2-5,.,.,TRBV10-3,TGTGCCATCAGTAGAGCCCCGTCGGGCCAAGAGACCCAGTACTTC,CAISRAPSGQETQYF
TRBJ1-1,.,.,TRBV3-1/TRBV3-2,TGTGCCAGCAGCCCCCGGCTGGGGGGGAACACTGAAGCTTTCTTT,CASSPRLGGNTEAFF
TRBJ1-6,TRBD1,.,TRBV5-6,TGTGCCAGCAGCTTTTACGGGACAGGGACGGGCCTCGGGGATTCACCCCTCCACTTT,CASSFYGTGTGLGDSPLHF
TRBJ1-2,TRBD1,.,TRBV5-1,TGCGCCAGCGGCGAGTCCGGGACAGCAAAGACTAACTATGGCTACACCTTC,CASGESGTAKTNYGYTF
TRBJ1-5,TRBD1,.,TRBV6-6,TGTGCCAGCAGTTCCCGACAGGGGCAGGAACAGCCCCAGCATTTT,CASSSRQGQEQPQHF